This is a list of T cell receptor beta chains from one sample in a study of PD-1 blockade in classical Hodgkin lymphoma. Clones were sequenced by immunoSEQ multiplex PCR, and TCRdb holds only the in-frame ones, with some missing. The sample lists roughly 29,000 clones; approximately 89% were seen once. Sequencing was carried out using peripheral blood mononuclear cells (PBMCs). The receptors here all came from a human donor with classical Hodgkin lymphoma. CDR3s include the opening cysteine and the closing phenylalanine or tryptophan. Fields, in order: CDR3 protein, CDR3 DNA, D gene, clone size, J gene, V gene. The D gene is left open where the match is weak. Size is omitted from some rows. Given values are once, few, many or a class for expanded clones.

CDR3 protein: CASSLGGGNTGELFF
CDR3 DNA: TGCGCCAGCAGCTTGGGCGGCGGGAACACCGGGGAGCTGTTTTTT
D gene: -
clone size: -
J gene: TRBJ2-2
V gene: TRBV5-1

CDR3 protein: CAWSVPATPGLAGGTETQYF
CDR3 DNA: TGTGCCTGGAGTGTACCAGCAACGCCGGGACTAGCGGGAGGAACGGAGACCCAGTACTTC
D gene: TRBD2
clone size: -
J gene: TRBJ2-5
V gene: TRBV30

CDR3 protein: CASSQDPGGRWGNQPQHF
CDR3 DNA: TGTGCCAGCAGCCAAGACCCAGGGGGCCGGTGGGGCAATCAGCCCCAGCATTTT
D gene: TRBD1
clone size: -
J gene: TRBJ1-5
V gene: TRBV4-2

CDR3 protein: CASSQDPRGETQYF
CDR3 DNA: TGCGCCAGCAGCCAAGATCCCAGGGGAGAGACCCAGTACTTC
D gene: -
clone size: -
J gene: TRBJ2-5
V gene: TRBV4-3

CDR3 protein: CASSEANVGYTF
CDR3 DNA: TGTGCCAGCAGTGAAGCCAACGTAGGCTACACCTTC
D gene: -
clone size: -
J gene: TRBJ1-2
V gene: TRBV25-1

CDR3 protein: CASSLGRDQPQHF
CDR3 DNA: TGTGCCAGTAGCCTAGGACGCGATCAGCCCCAGCATTTT
D gene: -
clone size: -
J gene: TRBJ1-5
V gene: TRBV19

CDR3 protein: CATTGTVNTEAFF
CDR3 DNA: TGTGCCACCACCGGGACGGTGAACACTGAAGCTTTCTTT
D gene: -
clone size: -
J gene: TRBJ1-1
V gene: TRBV10-3

CDR3 protein: CATSGWTSGPSTDTQYF
CDR3 DNA: TGTGCCACCAGCGGGTGGACTAGCGGACCTAGCACAGATACGCAGTATTTT
D gene: TRBD2
clone size: -
J gene: TRBJ2-3
V gene: TRBV15

CDR3 protein: CASSGTGNQPQHF
CDR3 DNA: TGTGCCAGTAGCGGGACAGGGAATCAGCCCCAGCATTTT
D gene: TRBD1
clone size: -
J gene: TRBJ1-5
V gene: TRBV19

CDR3 protein: CASSSPGGTEAFF
CDR3 DNA: TGCGCCAGCAGCTCGCCAGGGGGCACTGAAGCTTTCTTT
D gene: TRBD1
clone size: -
J gene: TRBJ1-1
V gene: TRBV5-1

CDR3 protein: CASSYSSATSTEAFF
CDR3 DNA: TGTGCCAGCAGTTACTCGAGTGCAACGAGCACTGAAGCTTTCTTT
D gene: -
clone size: -
J gene: TRBJ1-1
V gene: TRBV6-6

CDR3 protein: CASSLDVAGAGNEQFF
CDR3 DNA: TGTGCCAGCAGCTTAGATGTGGCGGGAGCTGGCAATGAGCAGTTCTTC
D gene: TRBD2
clone size: -
J gene: TRBJ2-1
V gene: TRBV11-2

CDR3 protein: CASSPPQTSGYEQYF
CDR3 DNA: TGTGCCAGCTCACCACCGCAGACTAGCGGGTACGAGCAGTACTTC
D gene: TRBD2
clone size: -
J gene: TRBJ2-7
V gene: TRBV18

CDR3 protein: CASSQGSGRSSTDTQYF
CDR3 DNA: TGCGCCAGCAGCCAGGGGTCTGGGCGGTCTAGCACAGATACGCAGTATTTT
D gene: -
clone size: once
J gene: TRBJ2-3
V gene: TRBV4-3

CDR3 protein: CAISERDLPYEQYF
CDR3 DNA: TGTGCCATCAGTGAGAGAGATCTCCCCTACGAGCAGTACTTC
D gene: -
clone size: -
J gene: TRBJ2-7
V gene: TRBV10-3

CDR3 protein: CASSLEPANTEAFF
CDR3 DNA: TGTGCCAGCAGCTTAGAGCCAGCGAACACTGAAGCTTTCTTT
D gene: -
clone size: -
J gene: TRBJ1-1
V gene: TRBV7-9

CDR3 protein: CASSLPRQGAAPYEQYF
CDR3 DNA: TGTGCCAGCAGTTTACCCCGACAGGGGGCGGCCCCCTACGAGCAGTACTTC
D gene: TRBD1
clone size: -
J gene: TRBJ2-7
V gene: TRBV28

CDR3 protein: CASRPSGRVDTQYF
CDR3 DNA: TGTGCCAGCAGACCTAGCGGGAGGGTAGATACGCAGTATTTT
D gene: TRBD2
clone size: -
J gene: TRBJ2-3
V gene: TRBV7-2

CDR3 protein: CASSLGPSSGNTIYF
CDR3 DNA: TGTGCCAGCAGCTTAGGACCTAGCTCTGGAAACACCATATATTTT
D gene: -
clone size: -
J gene: TRBJ1-3
V gene: TRBV7-2

CDR3 protein: CASSRLDGLAGYNEQFF
CDR3 DNA: TGTGCCAGCAGCCGTCTAGATGGTCTAGCGGGATACAATGAGCAGTTCTTC
D gene: TRBD2
clone size: -
J gene: TRBJ2-1
V gene: TRBV7-3

CDR3 protein: CASSLTWVRETQYF
CDR3 DNA: TGTGCCAGCAGCTTAACATGGGTTCGGGAGACCCAGTACTTC
D gene: -
clone size: once
J gene: TRBJ2-5
V gene: TRBV7-6

CDR3 protein: CASKLASSYNEQFF
CDR3 DNA: TGTGCCAGCAAACTAGCGAGCTCCTACAATGAGCAGTTCTTC
D gene: TRBD2
clone size: -
J gene: TRBJ2-1
V gene: TRBV28

CDR3 protein: CASSTYTDTQYF
CDR3 DNA: TGTGCCAGCAGTACGTACACAGATACGCAGTATTTT
D gene: -
clone size: -
J gene: TRBJ2-3
V gene: TRBV28

CDR3 protein: CASSLGPISTDTQYF
CDR3 DNA: TGCGCCAGCAGCTTGGGCCCGATTAGCACAGATACGCAGTATTTT
D gene: -
clone size: -
J gene: TRBJ2-3
V gene: TRBV5-1

CDR3 protein: CASSIVGGTHPYEQYF
CDR3 DNA: TGTGCCAGTAGTATCGTTGGAGGGACTCACCCCTACGAGCAGTACTTC
D gene: -
clone size: -
J gene: TRBJ2-7
V gene: TRBV19

CDR3 protein: CASSLMGNTEAFF
CDR3 DNA: TGTGCCAGCAGCTTAATGGGGAACACTGAAGCTTTCTTT
D gene: -
clone size: -
J gene: TRBJ1-1
V gene: TRBV5-6

CDR3 protein: CASRLRTSGSEQYF
CDR3 DNA: TGTGCCAGCCGCCTGAGGACTAGCGGGAGCGAGCAGTACTTC
D gene: TRBD2
clone size: -
J gene: TRBJ2-7
V gene: TRBV7-2

CDR3 protein: CASSLSSNVYEQYF
CDR3 DNA: TGTGCCAGCAGTTTATCTAGCAACGTCTACGAGCAGTACTTC
D gene: -
clone size: -
J gene: TRBJ2-7
V gene: TRBV28

CDR3 protein: CASSPRTGTGWGEQYF
CDR3 DNA: TGTGCCAGCTCACCGAGAACCGGGACAGGGTGGGGCGAGCAGTACTTC
D gene: TRBD1
clone size: -
J gene: TRBJ2-7
V gene: TRBV18

CDR3 protein: CASSRGQPWGTDTQYF
CDR3 DNA: TGTGCCAGCAGCCGCGGACAGCCTTGGGGCACAGATACGCAGTATTTT
D gene: -
clone size: -
J gene: TRBJ2-3
V gene: TRBV7-2

CDR3 protein: CASRPTGRETQYF
CDR3 DNA: TGTGCCAGCAGGCCGACAGGGAGAGAGACCCAGTACTTC
D gene: TRBD1
clone size: -
J gene: TRBJ2-5
V gene: TRBV28

CDR3 protein: CASSLARLAGGPAYEQYF
CDR3 DNA: TGTGCCAGCAGCTTAGCGCGACTAGCGGGAGGGCCGGCGTACGAGCAGTACTTC
D gene: TRBD2
clone size: -
J gene: TRBJ2-7
V gene: TRBV7-2

CDR3 protein: CASSVNPDTQYF
CDR3 DNA: TGTGCCAGCAGTGTAAATCCAGATACGCAGTATTTT
D gene: -
clone size: -
J gene: TRBJ2-3
V gene: TRBV2

CDR3 protein: CASRLGTTSTDTAAQYF
CDR3 DNA: TGCGCCAGCAGACTCGGGACCACCTCAACCGATACAGCGGCGCAGTATTTT
D gene: -
clone size: -
J gene: TRBJ2-3
V gene: TRBV5-1

CDR3 protein: CASTAPHGWGQGLSNYGYTF
CDR3 DNA: TGTGCCAGCACCGCGCCACATGGTTGGGGACAGGGCCTAAGTAACTATGGCTACACCTTC
D gene: TRBD1
clone size: once
J gene: TRBJ1-2
V gene: TRBV28

CDR3 protein: CAWSGGDRSYEKLFF
CDR3 DNA: TGTGCCTGGAGTGGAGGGGACAGATCTTATGAAAAACTGTTTTTT
D gene: TRBD1
clone size: -
J gene: TRBJ1-4
V gene: TRBV30

CDR3 protein: CASSRENGNTIYF
CDR3 DNA: TGTGCCAGCTCCCGGGAAAATGGAAACACCATATATTTT
D gene: -
clone size: -
J gene: TRBJ1-3
V gene: TRBV18

CDR3 protein: CASSYGGGAGYGYTF
CDR3 DNA: TGTGCCAGCAGTTACGGGGGAGGGGCCGGCTATGGCTACACCTTC
D gene: -
clone size: -
J gene: TRBJ1-2
V gene: TRBV6-5

CDR3 protein: CASSIDREGEQYF
CDR3 DNA: TGTGCCAGTAGTATCGACAGGGAAGGCGAGCAGTACTTC
D gene: TRBD1
clone size: -
J gene: TRBJ2-7
V gene: TRBV19

CDR3 protein: CASRAGVSYNEQFF
CDR3 DNA: TGTGCCAGCAGGGCAGGGGTCTCCTACAATGAGCAGTTCTTC
D gene: -
clone size: -
J gene: TRBJ2-1
V gene: TRBV2

CDR3 protein: CASSIRADNYGYTF
CDR3 DNA: TGTGCCAGTAGTATAAGAGCGGATAACTATGGCTACACCTTC
D gene: -
clone size: -
J gene: TRBJ1-2
V gene: TRBV19

CDR3 protein: CASSVPGRIATQYF
CDR3 DNA: TGTGCCAGCAGCGTGCCGGGACGCATAGCAACGCAGTATTTT
D gene: -
clone size: -
J gene: TRBJ2-3
V gene: TRBV5-4

CDR3 protein: CAWSGQGGKHTEAFF
CDR3 DNA: TGTGCCTGGAGTGGCCAGGGGGGGAAACACACTGAAGCTTTCTTT
D gene: TRBD1
clone size: -
J gene: TRBJ1-1
V gene: TRBV30